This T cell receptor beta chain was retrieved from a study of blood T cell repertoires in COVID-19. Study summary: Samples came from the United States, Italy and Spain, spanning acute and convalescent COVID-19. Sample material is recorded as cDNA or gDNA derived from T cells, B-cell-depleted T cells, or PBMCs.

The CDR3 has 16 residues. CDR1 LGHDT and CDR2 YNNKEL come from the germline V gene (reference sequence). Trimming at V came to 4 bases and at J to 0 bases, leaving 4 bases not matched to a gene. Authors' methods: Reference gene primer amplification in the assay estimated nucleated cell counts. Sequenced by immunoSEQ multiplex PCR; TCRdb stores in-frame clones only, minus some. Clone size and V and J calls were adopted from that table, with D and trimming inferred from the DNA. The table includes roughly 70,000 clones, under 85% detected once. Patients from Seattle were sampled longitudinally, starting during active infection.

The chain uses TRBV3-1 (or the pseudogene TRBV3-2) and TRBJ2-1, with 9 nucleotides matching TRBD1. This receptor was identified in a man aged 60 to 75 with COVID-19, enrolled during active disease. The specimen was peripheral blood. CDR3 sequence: CASSRQGVSSYNEQFF. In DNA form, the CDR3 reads TGTGCCAGCAGCCGACAGGGGGTGAGCTCCTACAATGAGCAGTTCTTC.